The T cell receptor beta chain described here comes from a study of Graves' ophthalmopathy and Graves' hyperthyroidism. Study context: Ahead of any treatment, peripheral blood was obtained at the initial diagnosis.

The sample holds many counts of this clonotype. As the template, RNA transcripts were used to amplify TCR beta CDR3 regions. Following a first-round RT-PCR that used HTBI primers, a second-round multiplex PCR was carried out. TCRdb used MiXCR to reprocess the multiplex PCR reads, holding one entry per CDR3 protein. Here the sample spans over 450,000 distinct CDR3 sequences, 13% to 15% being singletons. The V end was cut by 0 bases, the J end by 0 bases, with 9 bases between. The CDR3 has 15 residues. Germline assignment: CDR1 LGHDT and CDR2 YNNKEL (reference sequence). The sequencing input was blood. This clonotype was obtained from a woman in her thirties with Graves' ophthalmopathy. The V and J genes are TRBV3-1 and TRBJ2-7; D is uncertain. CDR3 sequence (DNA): TGTGCCAGCAGCCAAGAAAGGGCGGCCTCCTACGAGCAGTACTTC. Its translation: CASSQERAASYEQYF.